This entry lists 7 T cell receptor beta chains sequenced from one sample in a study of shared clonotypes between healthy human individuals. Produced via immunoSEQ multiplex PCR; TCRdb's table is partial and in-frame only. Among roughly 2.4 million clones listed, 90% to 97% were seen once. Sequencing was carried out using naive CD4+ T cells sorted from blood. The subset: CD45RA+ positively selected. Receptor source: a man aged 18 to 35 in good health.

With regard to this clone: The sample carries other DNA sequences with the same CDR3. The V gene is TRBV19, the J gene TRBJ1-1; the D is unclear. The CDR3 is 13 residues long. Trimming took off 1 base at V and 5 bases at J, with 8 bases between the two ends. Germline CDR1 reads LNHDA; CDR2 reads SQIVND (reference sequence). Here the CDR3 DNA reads TGTGCCAGTAGTATAGTCCGTGGGACTGAAGCTTTCTTT. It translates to CASSIVRGTEAFF.

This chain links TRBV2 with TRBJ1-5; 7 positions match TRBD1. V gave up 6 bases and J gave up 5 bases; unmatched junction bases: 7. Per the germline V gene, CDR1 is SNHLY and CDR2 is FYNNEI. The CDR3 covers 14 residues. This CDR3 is CASSKRGPDQPQHF. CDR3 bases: TGTGCCAGCAGCAAGAGGGGGCCAGATCAGCCCCAGCATTTT.

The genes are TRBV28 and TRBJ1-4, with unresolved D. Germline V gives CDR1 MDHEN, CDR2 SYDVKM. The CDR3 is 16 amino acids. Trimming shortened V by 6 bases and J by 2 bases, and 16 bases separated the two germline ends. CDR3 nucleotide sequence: TGTGCCAGCAGCATTACCAATAGGTGGACTAATGAAAAACTGTTTTTT. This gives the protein CASSITNRWTNEKLFF.

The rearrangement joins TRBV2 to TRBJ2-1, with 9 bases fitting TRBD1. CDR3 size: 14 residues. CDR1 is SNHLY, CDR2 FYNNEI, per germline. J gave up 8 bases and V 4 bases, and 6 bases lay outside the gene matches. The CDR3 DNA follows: TGTGCCAGCAGTGTGACAGGGGGTTACGATGAGCAGTTCTTC. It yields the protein CASSVTGGYDEQFF.

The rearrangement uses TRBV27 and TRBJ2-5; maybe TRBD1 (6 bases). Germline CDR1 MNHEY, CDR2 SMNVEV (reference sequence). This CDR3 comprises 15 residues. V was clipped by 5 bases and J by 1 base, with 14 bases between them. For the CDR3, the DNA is TGTGCCAGCAGTCCCCTCCAGGGGTTCCAAGAGACCCAGTACTTC. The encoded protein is CASSPLQGFQETQYF.

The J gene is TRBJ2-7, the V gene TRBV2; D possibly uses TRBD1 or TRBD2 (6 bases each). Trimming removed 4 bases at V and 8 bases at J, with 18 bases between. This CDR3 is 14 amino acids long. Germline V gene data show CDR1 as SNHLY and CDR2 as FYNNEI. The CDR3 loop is CASSVPQGRFQQYF. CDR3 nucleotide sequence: TGTGCCAGCAGTGTCCCTCAGGGGAGGTTTCAGCAGTACTTC. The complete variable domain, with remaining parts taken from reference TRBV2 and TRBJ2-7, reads EPEVTQTPSHQVTQMGQEVILRCVPISNHLYFYWYRQILGQKVEFLVSFYNNEISEKSEIFDDQFSVERPDGSNFTLKIRSTKLEDSAMYFCASSVPQGRFQQYFGPGTRLTVT.

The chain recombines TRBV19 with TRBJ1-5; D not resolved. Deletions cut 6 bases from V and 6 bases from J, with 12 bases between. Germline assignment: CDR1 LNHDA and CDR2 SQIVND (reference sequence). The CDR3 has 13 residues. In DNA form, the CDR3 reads TGTGCCAGTAGCCGTCCCGCTGTTCAGCCCCAGCATTTT. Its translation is CASSRPAVQPQHF.